The clone carrying this TCR beta chain was counted at least ten times. With iRepertoire HTBI primers and Arm-PCR of CDR3 regions, TCR beta libraries were built. Each CDR3 protein gets one entry after TCRdb re-called the multiplex PCR reads with MiXCR. The data contain 360,000 or so distinct CDR3 sequences, roughly 25% of them singletons. V was clipped by 6 bases and J by 0 bases, with 12 bases between them. CDR3 length: 14 residues. Germline loops: CDR1 ENHRY, CDR2 SYGVKD. The entry originates in a study of regulatory T cells in long-lasting Graves disease. Time point of the sample: persistent/refractory GD, antithyroid drugs over 5 years with positive TRAb. PBMCs provided the RNA from which the TCR library was made. Investigators report Graves' disease was diagnosed under American Thyroid Association guidelines.

This specimen consisted of peripheral blood mononuclear cells (PBMCs), obtained when the disease was refractory, from a patient treated with antithyroid drugs. The rearrangement uses TRBV10-3 and TRBJ2-7, with D perhaps TRBD2 (5 bases). This receptor was obtained from a woman aged 40 to 50 with Graves disease. The CDR3 DNA sequence: TGTGCCATCAGCCGGACTGGGAGCTCCTACGAGCAGTACTTC. This translates into CAISRTGSSYEQYF.